The 22 T cell receptor beta chains given below trace back to one sample, sequenced in a study of cytomegalovirus exposure and HLA in healthy donors. Amplification used 60 Vbeta primers and 13 Jbeta primers. The assay was immunoSEQ multiplex PCR, and TCRdb's table has in-frame clones only and misses some. The profile covers about 110,000 clones, with under 85% appearing a single time and 5% to 6.5% taken by the ten largest. The sample comprised PBMCs. The receptors stem from a man between 18 and 29 years old in good health and CMV-seronegative.

V is TRBV15 and J is TRBJ2-3, with 8 bases that match TRBD1. The CDR3 sequence is 14 residues long. J lost 4 bases, V lost 6 bases, and 6 bases had no gene match. CDR1 and CDR2 from the germline V gene are LNHNV and YYDKDF (reference sequence). CDR3 loop: CATRVRTGSDTQYF. CDR3 in DNA: TGTGCCACCAGGGTTAGGACAGGGTCAGATACGCAGTATTTT.

The chain recombines TRBV18 with TRBJ2-7; D might be TRBD1 (6 bases). Between the trimmed V and J ends, which lost 4 bases and 3 bases, there was a span of 22 bases. Germline V CDR1 and CDR2: KGHSH, LQKENI. The CDR3 totals 17 residues. The CDR3 DNA reads TGTGCCAGCTCACTAATCCGGACAGTTCTTAAAAACTACGAGCAGTACTTC. This sequence encodes CASSLIRTVLKNYEQYF.

Only a few counts were recorded for this clone. The genes are TRBV4-3 and TRBJ2-5, with D possibly matching TRBD2 (6 bases). The CDR3 is 15 residues long. Per the germline V gene, CDR1 is LGHNA and CDR2 is YSLEER. Between the trimmed V and J ends, which lost 2 bases and 2 bases, there was a span of 12 bases. The CDR3 spells CASSQSIAVQETQYF. In DNA, the CDR3 is TGCGCCAGCAGCCAAAGCATAGCGGTACAAGAGACCCAGTACTTC.

The V gene is TRBV2, the J gene TRBJ2-1; tentative D call: TRBD2 (5 bases). Germline CDR1 is SNHLY and CDR2 is FYNNEI. V was shortened by 9 bases and J by 4 bases, with 19 bases between the two germline ends. This CDR3 spans 15 amino acids. CDR3 sequence (DNA): TGTGCCAGTAGACCGGGATCCGCTACGTACAATGAGCAGTTCTTC. Translation: CASRPGSATYNEQFF.

This rearrangement joins TRBV7-3 to TRBJ2-2, with 8 bases that match TRBD1. The CDR3 is 14 residues long. From germline, CDR1 is SGHTA and CDR2 FQGTGA. Losses at the gene ends were 6 bases for V and 5 bases for J; bases not matched to a gene: 5. The CDR3 here is CASSPTGVTGELFF. CDR3 coding DNA: TGTGCCAGCAGTCCGACAGGGGTAACCGGGGAGCTGTTTTTT.

The table lists this clone with a few counts. This chain joins TRBV27 and TRBJ2-1; 9 bases fit TRBD2. CDR1 and CDR2 (germline): MNHEY, SMNVEV (reference sequence). The V and J ends lost 5 bases and 1 base, in that order; junction bases with no gene match: 9. This CDR3 is 17 amino acids long. The CDR3 protein is CASSLPRSGRSYNEQFF. Written as DNA, the CDR3 is TGTGCCAGCAGTCTACCGCGAAGCGGGAGGTCCTACAATGAGCAGTTCTTC.

In its sample, this clone was seen a few times. This chain connects TRBV28 to TRBJ1-2, with D possibly matching TRBD1 (6 bases). The germline V gene has CDR1 MDHEN and CDR2 SYDVKM. CDR3 length: 14 amino acids. V was trimmed by 0 bases and J by 6 bases, leaving 11 bases between them. The CDR3 region is CASSLWQGRDGYTF. The CDR3 region has the DNA TGTGCCAGCAGTTTATGGCAGGGGCGGGATGGCTACACCTTC.

This chain joins TRBV9 and TRBJ2-7, with TRBD2 identical over 7 bases. The junction had 9 bases not matched to a gene; V was cut back by 4 bases and J by 2 bases. Germline CDR1 SGDLS, CDR2 YYNGEE. The CDR3 consists of 15 residues. This CDR3 reads CASSPGEGIPYEQYF. CDR3 coding DNA: TGTGCCAGCAGCCCCGGGGAGGGCATCCCCTACGAGCAGTACTTC.

This clone came up a few times. The chain employs TRBV29-1 and TRBJ2-1, with D maybe TRBD2 (5 bases). Per germline, CDR1 SQVTM and CDR2 ANQGSEA. This CDR3 is 15 amino acids long. V lost 4 bases, J lost 0 bases, and 13 bases lay in between. This chain's CDR3 is CSVGSSASSYNEQFF. Written as DNA, the CDR3 is TGCAGCGTTGGTAGTAGCGCCTCCTCCTACAATGAGCAGTTCTTC.

This clone is a singleton in its sample. The rearrangement joins TRBV7-2 to TRBJ1-1; D gene ambiguous. The V end lost 1 base, the J end lost 1 base, and 4 bases lay between the germline ends. Germline V lookup: CDR1 SGHTA, CDR2 FQGNSA. CDR3 length: 13 residues. DNA for the CDR3: TGTGCCAGCAGCTTAGACACGAACACTGAAGCTTTCTTT. Its protein product is CASSLDTNTEAFF. Full variable domain (rest looked up from reference TRBV7-2 and TRBJ1-1): GAGVSQSPSNKVTEKGKDVELRCDPISGHTALYWYRQSLGQGLEFLIYFQGNSAPDKSGLPSDRFSAERTGGSVSTLTIQRTQQEDSAVYLCASSLDTNTEAFFGQGTRLTVV.

The J gene is TRBJ2-7, the V gene TRBV6-5, with TRBD1 matching over 8 bases. Per germline, CDR1 MNHEY and CDR2 SVGAGI. With 7 bases clipped from V and 3 bases from J, the junction kept 5 bases outside the gene matches. The CDR3 spans 13 residues. CDR3 in DNA: TGTGCCAGCACACAGGGGGTGCACTACGAGCAGTACTTC. Protein sequence: CASTQGVHYEQYF.

The CDR3 region has the DNA TGTGCCAGCAGTCCTCGGTTATTTTTAGCGGGAGGGAATGAGCAGTTCTTC. It yields the protein CASSPRLFLAGGNEQFF. The chain uses TRBV27 and TRBJ2-1; 11 bases map to TRBD2. V shed 5 bases, J shed 7 bases, and the junction held 13 bases outside the gene matches. The germline CDR1 and CDR2 sequences are MNHEY and SMNVEV (reference sequence). The CDR3 is 17 amino acids.

The V gene is TRBV28, the J gene TRBJ2-5; tentative D call: TRBD1 (6 bases). The CDR3 extends over 16 amino acids. CDR1 and CDR2 from the germline V gene are MDHEN and SYDVKM. V lost 5 bases, J lost 1 base, and 17 bases lay in between. CDR3 amino acids: CASSTGFFKVQETQYF. The CDR3 DNA follows: TGTGCCAGCAGTACAGGGTTCTTTAAAGTCCAAGAGACCCAGTACTTC.

This chain uses TRBV28 with TRBJ1-2, with unresolved D. Germline loops: CDR1 MDHEN, CDR2 SYDVKM. Trimming left V 4 bases short and J 5 bases short, with 14 bases between. The CDR3 extends over 14 amino acids. CDR3 sequence: CASSSALTPYGYTF. The CDR3 DNA is TGTGCCAGCAGTTCCGCCCTGACACCGTATGGCTACACCTTC.

V and J are TRBV11-1 and TRBJ1-2, with D possibly TRBD1 on 6 matching bases. The CDR3 contains 11 residues. The V and J ends lost 3 bases and 7 bases respectively, with 6 bases between them. Germline CDR1 and CDR2: SGHAT and FQDESV (reference sequence). The CDR3 DNA reads TGTGCCAGCAGCTTCAGGGGTGGCTACACCTTC. It is translated as CASSFRGGYTF.

This clone has a handful of counts. The chain uses TRBV18 and TRBJ1-2; the match to TRBD1 covers 8 bases. The CDR3 length is 17 residues. Germline V gene data show CDR1 as KGHSH and CDR2 as LQKENI. V lost 1 base, J lost 4 bases, and 11 bases stayed unmatched. CDR3 nucleotide sequence: TGTGCCAGCTCACCACTTCCCTCAGGGGGCGACAGCTATGGCTACACCTTC. Protein: CASSPLPSGGDSYGYTF.

This clone appeared once. The rearrangement joins TRBV27 to TRBJ2-4; 7 bases map to TRBD1. The V gene's germline CDR1 is MNHEY and CDR2 SMNVEV (reference sequence). V shed 3 bases, J shed 0 bases, and the junction held 11 bases outside the gene matches. CDR3 length: 18 amino acids. The CDR3 DNA follows: TGTGCCAGCAGTTTGACGAACAGGGGACAACTAGCCAAAAACATTCAGTACTTC. It is translated as CASSLTNRGQLAKNIQYF.

This chain links TRBV28 with TRBJ1-5, with 8 bases fitting TRBD1. This CDR3 comprises 16 residues. CDR1 is MDHEN, CDR2 SYDVKM, per germline. Unmatched junction bases numbered 9, after V lost 5 bases and J lost 3 bases. The CDR3 region has the DNA TGTGCCAGCAGTCCCCTGTGGACAGGGTACAATCAGCCCCAGCATTTT. Translating it yields CASSPLWTGYNQPQHF.

The rearrangement links TRBV14 to TRBJ2-7, with 8 bases fitting TRBD1. V gave up 1 base and J gave up 4 bases; unmatched junction bases: 3. In germline, CDR1 is SGHDN, CDR2 FVKESK. The length of the CDR3 is 14 residues. CDR3 region: CASSQGQGFYEQYF. The CDR3 coding sequence is TGTGCCAGCAGCCAAGGACAGGGGTTTTACGAGCAGTACTTC.

The CDR3 spells CASSLTSEGDTQYF. The CDR3 DNA sequence: TGCGCCAGCAGCTTAACTAGCGAGGGAGATACGCAGTATTTT. The chain uses TRBV4-1 and TRBJ2-3, with 7 bases fitting TRBD2. There are 14 residues in the CDR3. Germline V gives CDR1 MGHRA, CDR2 YSYEKL. The V gene end was trimmed by 5 bases and the J gene end by 5 bases; junction bases not matched to a gene: 7.

The chain joins TRBV5-4 to TRBJ2-7, with no clear D. Trimming cost V 1 base and J 5 bases, with 7 bases left between them. Germline V gene data show CDR1 as SGHNT and CDR2 as YYREEE (reference sequence). The CDR3 runs 12 residues. The chain's CDR3 is CASSLWQNEQYF. The CDR3 region has the DNA TGTGCCAGCAGCTTGTGGCAGAACGAGCAGTACTTC.

This clone occurred a few times. The chain links TRBV19 to TRBJ2-4; 11 bases align to TRBD2. With 6 bases clipped from V and 1 base from J, the junction kept 11 bases outside the gene matches. The CDR3 has 18 amino acids. Germline values: CDR1 LNHDA, CDR2 SQIVND (reference sequence). This CDR3 reads CASRNLLAGVFAKNIQYF. CDR3 bases: TGTGCCAGTAGAAACCTACTAGCGGGAGTTTTTGCCAAAAACATTCAGTACTTC.